A selection of T cell receptor beta chains follows, all from one sample in a study of CD4+ T cells in melanoma. The assay was immunoSEQ multiplex PCR, and TCRdb's table has in-frame clones only and misses some. The sample consists of under 8,000 clones, almost 70% of them appearing once. Material: cells from a culture (not recorded whether cultured in vitro). All receptors derive from a human donor with melanoma. The CDR3 runs from the conserved cysteine through the conserved F or W. The order of the fields is V gene, clone size, J gene, D gene, CDR3 DNA, CDR3 protein. D genes are given only for firm matches. For some rows the clone size is stated as once, few or many, or as a class when expanded; others skip it.

v_gene: TRBV6-4; abundance: -; j_gene: TRBJ2-7; d_gene: -; CDR3nt: TGTGCCAGCAGTGACCCCGAGCAGTACTTC; CDR3aa: CASSDPEQYF
v_gene: TRBV2; abundance: -; j_gene: TRBJ1-5; d_gene: -; CDR3nt: TGTGCCAGCAGTGATTTAGGCGTCTTGAATCAGCCCCAGCATTTT; CDR3aa: CASSDLGVLNQPQHF
v_gene: TRBV29-1; abundance: medium-sized; j_gene: TRBJ2-1; d_gene: TRBD1; CDR3nt: TGCAGCGTCGAACCCTGGGACAGAAAGACCTACAATGAGCAGTTCTTC; CDR3aa: CSVEPWDRKTYNEQFF
v_gene: TRBV19; abundance: -; j_gene: TRBJ2-2; d_gene: TRBD1; CDR3nt: TGTGCCAGTCGGGACAGGGCGCTCACCGGGGAGCTGTTTTTT; CDR3aa: CASRDRALTGELFF
v_gene: TRBV4-1; abundance: -; j_gene: TRBJ2-1; d_gene: TRBD1; CDR3nt: TGCGCCAGCAGCCAAGTGCCAGGGGGCGAGTTCTTC; CDR3aa: CASSQVPGGEFF
v_gene: TRBV12-3/TRBV12-4; abundance: -; j_gene: TRBJ2-1; d_gene: -; CDR3nt: TGTGCCAGTGGGTATGAGCAGTTCTTC; CDR3aa: CASGYEQFF
v_gene: TRBV6-5; abundance: -; j_gene: TRBJ2-7; d_gene: -; CDR3nt: TGTGCCAGCAGAGGTGGGACAGAGCAGTACTTC; CDR3aa: CASRGGTEQYF
v_gene: TRBV19; abundance: -; j_gene: TRBJ1-5; d_gene: -; CDR3nt: TGTGCCAGTAGTATTTCCCGCAATCAGCCCCAGCATTTT; CDR3aa: CASSISRNQPQHF
v_gene: TRBV14; abundance: medium-sized; j_gene: TRBJ2-1; d_gene: TRBD2; CDR3nt: TGTGCCAGCAGCCCCGACCCTAGCGGGGGGCCCTACTCCTACAATGAGCAGTTCTTC; CDR3aa: CASSPDPSGGPYSYNEQFF
v_gene: TRBV19; abundance: -; j_gene: TRBJ1-5; d_gene: -; CDR3nt: TGTGCCACCTCGGACGACGAAGGTCCCCATCAGCCCCAGCATTTT; CDR3aa: CATSDDEGPHQPQHF
v_gene: TRBV16; abundance: once; j_gene: TRBJ1-2; d_gene: -; CDR3nt: TGTGCCAGCAGCCAATCGAAGGGGGATGGCTACACCTTC; CDR3aa: CASSQSKGDGYTF
v_gene: TRBV19; abundance: -; j_gene: TRBJ2-2; d_gene: TRBD2; CDR3nt: TGTGCCAGTAGTATATACGGGGGGGACACCGGGGAGCTGTTTTTT; CDR3aa: CASSIYGGDTGELFF
v_gene: TRBV19; abundance: -; j_gene: TRBJ2-1; d_gene: -; CDR3nt: TGTGCCACCGAACCGGGAACGAGCTCCTACAATGAGCAGTTCTTC; CDR3aa: CATEPGTSSYNEQFF
v_gene: TRBV9; abundance: -; j_gene: TRBJ2-1; d_gene: -; CDR3nt: TGTGCCAGCAGCGATCGGACTTCCTGGGATGAGCAGTTCTTC; CDR3aa: CASSDRTSWDEQFF
v_gene: TRBV6-5; abundance: -; j_gene: TRBJ2-7; d_gene: TRBD2; CDR3nt: TGTGCCAGCAGTCTGAGCGGGGGGGCCTGGGAGCAGTACTTC; CDR3aa: CASSLSGGAWEQYF
v_gene: TRBV28; abundance: -; j_gene: TRBJ2-1; d_gene: -; CDR3nt: TGTGCCAGCAACACCAACAATGAGCAGTTCTTC; CDR3aa: CASNTNNEQFF
v_gene: TRBV3-1/TRBV3-2; abundance: -; j_gene: TRBJ2-7; d_gene: TRBD1; CDR3nt: TGTGCCAGCAGCCAACGGGACAGGTCCTACGAGCAGTACTTC; CDR3aa: CASSQRDRSYEQYF
v_gene: TRBV28; abundance: -; j_gene: TRBJ1-4; d_gene: -; CDR3nt: TGTGCCAGCAGTCCTCCCCGGGGAAAACTGTTTTTT; CDR3aa: CASSPPRGKLFF
v_gene: TRBV7-2; abundance: few; j_gene: TRBJ1-4; d_gene: -; CDR3nt: TGTGCCAGCAGCTTAGACCACGGGGGGGAAAAACTGTTTTTT; CDR3aa: CASSLDHGGEKLFF
v_gene: TRBV20-1; abundance: -; j_gene: TRBJ2-1; d_gene: -; CDR3nt: TGCAGTGCTTGGGACTTCAATGAGCAGTTCTTC; CDR3aa: CSAWDFNEQFF
v_gene: TRBV11-2; abundance: few; j_gene: TRBJ1-3; d_gene: -; CDR3nt: TGTGCCAGCAGCTTATCCCCGAACAGCGGCTTCGGAAACACCATATATTTT; CDR3aa: CASSLSPNSGFGNTIYF
v_gene: TRBV11-3; abundance: few; j_gene: TRBJ2-7; d_gene: -; CDR3nt: TGTGCCAGCAGCCAAGGGGACGAGCAGTACTTC; CDR3aa: CASSQGDEQYF
v_gene: TRBV5-1; abundance: -; j_gene: TRBJ2-2; d_gene: -; CDR3nt: TGCGCCAGCCAAAGACAGGGAGGCGGAATGAGCACCGGGGAGCTGTTTTTT; CDR3aa: CASQRQGGGMSTGELFF
v_gene: TRBV7-2; abundance: -; j_gene: TRBJ1-6; d_gene: TRBD1; CDR3nt: TGTGCCAGCAGCCTACCCGGACAGGGGCTACATTCACCCCTCCACTTT; CDR3aa: CASSLPGQGLHSPLHF
v_gene: TRBV7-9; abundance: -; j_gene: TRBJ2-4; d_gene: -; CDR3nt: TGTGCCAGCAGCTTATATGGCGGGGCCAAAAACATTCAGTACTTC; CDR3aa: CASSLYGGAKNIQYF
v_gene: TRBV5-1; abundance: few; j_gene: TRBJ1-2; d_gene: -; CDR3nt: TGCGCCAGCAGCTCCACCGGGACTTCGAACTCTGGCTACACCTTC; CDR3aa: CASSSTGTSNSGYTF
v_gene: TRBV29-1; abundance: -; j_gene: TRBJ2-7; d_gene: -; CDR3nt: TGCAGCGTTTTGACAGGGACTTTAGGGCAGTACTTC; CDR3aa: CSVLTGTLGQYF
v_gene: TRBV27; abundance: -; j_gene: TRBJ1-2; d_gene: -; CDR3nt: TGTGCCAGCAGCCCCCAGGGCCCAGCCTATGGCTACACCTTC; CDR3aa: CASSPQGPAYGYTF
v_gene: TRBV27; abundance: -; j_gene: TRBJ1-2; d_gene: -; CDR3nt: TGTGCCAGCGGGAGGGGTAATGGCTACACCTTC; CDR3aa: CASGRGNGYTF
v_gene: TRBV10-3; abundance: -; j_gene: TRBJ1-2; d_gene: -; CDR3nt: TGTGCCATCAGTGAGTCACCAGGGTCATATGGCTACACCTTC; CDR3aa: CAISESPGSYGYTF
v_gene: TRBV4-1; abundance: -; j_gene: TRBJ1-2; d_gene: TRBD1; CDR3nt: TGCGCCAGCAGCCAAGATTTGGGGACAGGGGGCGCAGGGGGCTACACCTTC; CDR3aa: CASSQDLGTGGAGGYTF
v_gene: TRBV6-5; abundance: -; j_gene: TRBJ1-1; d_gene: -; CDR3nt: TGTGCCAGCATGTCGTGGACTGAAGCTTTCTTT; CDR3aa: CASMSWTEAFF
v_gene: TRBV7-3; abundance: -; j_gene: TRBJ1-1; d_gene: -; CDR3nt: TGTGCCAGCAGCTTAAGTTCAGGGACTGAAGCTTTCTTT; CDR3aa: CASSLSSGTEAFF
v_gene: TRBV6-2/TRBV6-3; abundance: -; j_gene: TRBJ1-1; d_gene: -; CDR3nt: TGTGCCAGCAGTTATAACATGAACACTGAAGCTTTCTTT; CDR3aa: CASSYNMNTEAFF
v_gene: TRBV5-8; abundance: -; j_gene: TRBJ1-2; d_gene: -; CDR3nt: TGTGCCAGCAGCTTGTTCGGCGGGGGCGTCTATGGCTACACCTTC; CDR3aa: CASSLFGGGVYGYTF
v_gene: TRBV5-1; abundance: -; j_gene: TRBJ2-3; d_gene: TRBD1; CDR3nt: TGCGCCAGCAGCTTGGGTGGGGACAGGGTCAATACGCAGTATTTT; CDR3aa: CASSLGGDRVNTQYF
v_gene: TRBV13; abundance: -; j_gene: TRBJ1-5; d_gene: -; CDR3nt: TGTGCCAGCAGCTTAGGTGGTCCGGGCAATCAGCCCCAGCATTTT; CDR3aa: CASSLGGPGNQPQHF
v_gene: TRBV21-1; abundance: -; j_gene: TRBJ2-7; d_gene: -; CDR3nt: TGTGCCAGCAGCAAGTCTAGCGAGCAGTACTTC; CDR3aa: CASSKSSEQYF
v_gene: TRBV6-6; abundance: -; j_gene: TRBJ2-3; d_gene: -; CDR3nt: TGTGCCAGCAGTTACTCGGGGGGCAGAGGGACAGATACGCAGTATTTT; CDR3aa: CASSYSGGRGTDTQYF
v_gene: TRBV7-8; abundance: -; j_gene: TRBJ1-1; d_gene: TRBD1; CDR3nt: TGTGCCAGCAGCTTAGAAGGGACAGGGGCGCCCACTGAAGCTTTCTTT; CDR3aa: CASSLEGTGAPTEAFF
v_gene: TRBV12-3/TRBV12-4; abundance: -; j_gene: TRBJ2-2; d_gene: -; CDR3nt: TGTGCCGTCGCGAACACCGGGGAGCTGTTTTTT; CDR3aa: CAVANTGELFF
v_gene: TRBV2; abundance: -; j_gene: TRBJ1-4; d_gene: TRBD1; CDR3nt: TGTGCCAGCAGTGAACGACAGGGGGCAACTAATGAAAAACTGTTTTTT; CDR3aa: CASSERQGATNEKLFF
v_gene: TRBV6-5; abundance: medium-sized; j_gene: TRBJ1-1; d_gene: TRBD1; CDR3nt: TGTGCCAGCAACCTGGGACAGGGTATGACTGAAGCTTTCTTT; CDR3aa: CASNLGQGMTEAFF
v_gene: TRBV25-1; abundance: -; j_gene: TRBJ1-2; d_gene: -; CDR3nt: TGTGCCAGCAGTGACTACAGGGAGTTTGGCTACACCTTC; CDR3aa: CASSDYREFGYTF
v_gene: TRBV28; abundance: -; j_gene: TRBJ1-2; d_gene: -; CDR3nt: TGTGCCAGCAGTACGACTGGACAGATGAACTATGGCTACACCTTC; CDR3aa: CASSTTGQMNYGYTF
v_gene: TRBV7-2; abundance: -; j_gene: TRBJ2-2; d_gene: -; CDR3nt: TGTGCCAGCAGCTTTGACAGGTACCTCACCGGGGAGCTGTTTTTT; CDR3aa: CASSFDRYLTGELFF
v_gene: TRBV4-1; abundance: -; j_gene: TRBJ1-4; d_gene: TRBD1; CDR3nt: TGCGCCAGCAGCCACCCTAAGACAGGGAGGAATGAAAAACTGTTTTTT; CDR3aa: CASSHPKTGRNEKLFF
v_gene: TRBV15; abundance: -; j_gene: TRBJ2-1; d_gene: -; CDR3nt: TGTGCCACCAGCAGAGGGGCAGGCTACAATGAGCAGTTCTTC; CDR3aa: CATSRGAGYNEQFF
v_gene: TRBV30; abundance: -; j_gene: TRBJ2-3; d_gene: -; CDR3nt: TGTGCCTGGACAGGGGACACAAGTACGCAGTATTTT; CDR3aa: CAWTGDTSTQYF
v_gene: TRBV29-1; abundance: -; j_gene: TRBJ1-2; d_gene: TRBD1; CDR3nt: TGCAGCGTTGCAGGGGGCGGCGGCTACACCTTC; CDR3aa: CSVAGGGGYTF
v_gene: TRBV7-9; abundance: -; j_gene: TRBJ2-1; d_gene: -; CDR3nt: TGTGCCAGCGGTCTGGGCCCCAATGAGCAGTTCTTC; CDR3aa: CASGLGPNEQFF
v_gene: TRBV29-1; abundance: -; j_gene: TRBJ2-2; d_gene: -; CDR3nt: TGCAGCGTTGTTCGTAACACCGGGGAGCTGTTTTTT; CDR3aa: CSVVRNTGELFF
v_gene: TRBV2; abundance: few; j_gene: TRBJ2-2; d_gene: -; CDR3nt: TGTGCCAGCAGTGATAGACGGATAGGAGACGTCGACACCGGGGAGCTGTTTTTT; CDR3aa: CASSDRRIGDVDTGELFF